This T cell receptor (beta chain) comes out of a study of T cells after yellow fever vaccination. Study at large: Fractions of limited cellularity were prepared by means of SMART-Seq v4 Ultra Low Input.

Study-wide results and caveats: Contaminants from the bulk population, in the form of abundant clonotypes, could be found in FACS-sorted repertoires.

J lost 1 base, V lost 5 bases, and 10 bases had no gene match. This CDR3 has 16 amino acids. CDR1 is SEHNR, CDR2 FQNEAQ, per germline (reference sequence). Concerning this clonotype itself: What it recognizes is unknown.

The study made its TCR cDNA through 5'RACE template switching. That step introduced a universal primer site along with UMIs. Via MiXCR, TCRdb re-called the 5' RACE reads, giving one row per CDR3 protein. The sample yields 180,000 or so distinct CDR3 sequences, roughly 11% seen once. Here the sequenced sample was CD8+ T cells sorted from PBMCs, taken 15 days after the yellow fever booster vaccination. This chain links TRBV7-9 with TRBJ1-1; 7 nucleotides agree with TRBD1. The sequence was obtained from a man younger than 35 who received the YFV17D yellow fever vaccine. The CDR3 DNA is TGTGCCAGCAGCCCCCCCTCACAGGGGAAGAACACTGAAGCTTTCTTT. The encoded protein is CASSPPSQGKNTEAFF.